The 9 T cell receptor beta chains in this list originate from one sample, sequenced in a study of blood T cell repertoires in COVID-19. The table came from immunoSEQ multiplex PCR; TCRdb's copy has only in-frame clones and leaves some out. The table has some 200,000 clones, 80% to 90% seen once; the top ten hold roughly 9.6%. The sample taken for sequencing was peripheral blood. These receptors all stem from a woman aged 40-49 years with COVID-19, enrolled during active disease.

This chain joins TRBV5-1 and TRBJ2-6; no firm D call. The length of the CDR3 is 15 residues. Trimming removed 1 base at V and 0 bases at J, with 5 bases between. Germline V CDR1 and CDR2: SGHRS, YFSETQ. CDR3 sequence (DNA): TGCGCCAGCAGCTTGATGAGCTCTGGGGCCAACGTCCTGACTTTC. Amino acid sequence: CASSLMSSGANVLTF.

CDR3 in DNA: TGTGCCAGCGGGAGTTCTAATGAAAAACTGTTTTTT. It yields the protein CASGSSNEKLFF. The chain uses TRBV12-3 or TRBV12-4 and TRBJ1-4; D gene ambiguous. The CDR3 totals 12 residues. The germline V and J ends were trimmed by 8 bases and 3 bases, with 7 bases remaining between them.

The chain recombines TRBV10-3 with TRBJ2-7; weak D call: TRBD2 (6 bases). The CDR3 consists of 14 residues. V lost 4 bases, J lost 0 bases, and 10 bases lay in between. Per germline, CDR1 ENHRY and CDR2 SYGVKD. The CDR3 DNA reads as TGTGCCATCAGTGTAGGAGGGAGCTCCTACGAGCAGTACTTC. Translating it yields CAISVGGSSYEQYF.

The J gene is TRBJ2-3, the V gene TRBV30, with TRBD2 identical over 10 bases. CDR1 and CDR2 from the germline V gene are GTSNPN and SVGIG (reference sequence). The V and J ends lost 8 bases and 4 bases, in that order; junction bases with no gene match: 6. CDR3 length: 13 residues. CDR3 amino acids: CAVASGGSDTQYF. For the CDR3, the DNA is TGTGCCGTGGCTAGCGGGGGTTCAGATACGCAGTATTTT.

The V gene is TRBV11-2, the J gene TRBJ2-7, with 8 positions matching TRBD2. The CDR3 covers 17 residues. V gave up 3 bases and J gave up 3 bases; unmatched junction bases: 13. Germline CDR1 SGHAT, CDR2 FQNNGV. The CDR3 DNA sequence: TGTGCCAGCAGCTTTGGGGTGGGGACTAGTGTTTTCTACGAGCAGTACTTC. Its protein is CASSFGVGTSVFYEQYF.

This clone was found many times. The chain couples TRBV19 to TRBJ1-5, with D maybe TRBD1 (6 bases). The CDR3 is 14 residues long. The germline gives CDR1 LNHDA, CDR2 SQIVND (reference sequence). V lost 5 bases and J lost 6, with 14 bases in between. The CDR3 DNA reads as TGTGCCAGTAGTCTACAGGGTGAGGGTCAGCCCCAGCATTTT. This encodes CASSLQGEGQPQHF.

The gene calls are TRBV5-6 and TRBJ1-1; 7 positions match TRBD1. V shed 3 bases and J 2 bases; nucleotides not matched to a gene: 7. Germline V CDR1 and CDR2: SGHDT, YYEEEE. CDR3 size: 15 residues. CDR3 amino acids: CASSSYDRVNTEAFF. The CDR3 nucleotides read TGTGCCAGCAGCTCTTACGACAGGGTAAACACTGAAGCTTTCTTT.

This clone ranks as medium-sized. The gene calls are TRBV7-6 and TRBJ2-7; D gene uncertain. This CDR3 comprises 14 residues. Germline assignment: CDR1 SGHVS and CDR2 FNYEAQ. V lost 0 bases, J lost 1 base, and 7 bases lay in between. The chain's CDR3 is CASSLAFQSYEQYF. The CDR3 nucleotides are TGTGCCAGCAGCTTAGCGTTCCAGTCCTACGAGCAGTACTTC.

The chain is built from TRBV19 and TRBJ1-1; D is unresolved. The V gene's germline CDR1 is LNHDA and CDR2 SQIVND (reference sequence). The CDR3 has 15 residues. V was cut by 4 bases and J by 1 base, with 13 bases left in between. The CDR3 reads CASSKVAAGNTEAFF. The CDR3 DNA reads as TGTGCCAGTAGTAAGGTCGCAGCGGGGAACACTGAAGCTTTCTTT.